This note documents a single T cell receptor (beta chain) sequence. The sample belongs to a study of blood T cell repertoires in COVID-19. In the study overall: In each case, the material was cDNA or gDNA derived from T cells, B-cell-depleted T cells, or PBMCs.

This study enrolled people aged 18 to 89 from 20 to 25 US geographic areas. Clinical history as reported by participants underpinned cohort assignment. Donors in Cohort 3 counted as recovered after two negative PCRs, clearance, or symptom resolution. The CDR3 sequence is 18 residues long. The V and J ends lost 2 bases and 3 bases, in that order; junction bases with no gene match: 8. Per germline, CDR1 MNHEY and CDR2 SMNVEV (reference sequence). Libraries were prepared by immunoSEQ multiplex PCR; TCRdb keeps only in-frame clonotypes and omits some of them. The sample lists 250,000 to 300,000 clones, approximately 83% occurring once.

The chain has TRBV27 and TRBJ2-6; the match to TRBD1 covers 9 bases. Sequenced: PBMCs or T cells enriched from blood (not recorded which). The receptor was derived from a woman aged 45-65 years who had recovered from COVID-19. CDR3: CASSLPRDREYGANVLTF. CDR3 bases: TGTGCCAGCAGTTTACCCCGGGACAGGGAGTATGGGGCCAACGTCCTGACTTTC.